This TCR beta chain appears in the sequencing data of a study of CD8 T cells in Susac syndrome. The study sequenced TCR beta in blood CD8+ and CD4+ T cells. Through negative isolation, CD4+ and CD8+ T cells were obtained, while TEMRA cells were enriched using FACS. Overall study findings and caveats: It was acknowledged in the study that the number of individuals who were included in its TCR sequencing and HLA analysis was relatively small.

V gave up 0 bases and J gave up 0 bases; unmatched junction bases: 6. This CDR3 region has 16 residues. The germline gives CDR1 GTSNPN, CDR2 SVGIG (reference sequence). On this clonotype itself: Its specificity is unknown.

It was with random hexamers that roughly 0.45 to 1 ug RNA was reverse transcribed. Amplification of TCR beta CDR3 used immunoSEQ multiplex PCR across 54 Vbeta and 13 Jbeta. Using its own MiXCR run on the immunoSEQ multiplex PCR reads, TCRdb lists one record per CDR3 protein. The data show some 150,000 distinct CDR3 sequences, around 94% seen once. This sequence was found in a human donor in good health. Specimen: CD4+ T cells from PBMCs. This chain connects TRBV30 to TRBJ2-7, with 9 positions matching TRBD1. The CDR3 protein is CAWSVKRTGVSYEQYF. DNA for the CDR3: TGTGCCTGGAGTGTAAAACGGACAGGGGTCTCCTACGAGCAGTACTTC.